The 7 T cell receptor beta chains presented below share a single source sample, sequenced in a study of siplizumab effects on memory and regulatory T cells. Generated by immunoSEQ multiplex PCR, the TCRdb table keeps only in-frame clones and is missing some. The sample includes 100,000 to 110,000 clones, 94% of them seen just once. Sequencing used non-Treg CD4+ T cells sorted from blood. These receptors all stem from a human donor in good health.

The V gene is TRBV10-3, the J gene TRBJ2-3; unclear D gene. Looked up from germline, CDR1 is ENHRY and CDR2 is SYGVKD. The V and J ends lost 4 bases and 0 bases respectively, with 5 bases between them. The CDR3 contains 13 residues. The CDR3 region is CAISGVSTDTQYF. The CDR3 nucleotides are TGTGCCATCAGTGGGGTGAGCACAGATACGCAGTATTTT.

The sample holds a few counts of this clone. The gene calls are TRBV7-4 and TRBJ1-5; possible D gene TRBD1, 5 bases. Germline assignment: CDR1 SGHVT and CDR2 SQSDAQ. V was clipped by 3 bases and J by 2 bases, with 8 bases between them. The CDR3 runs to 14 residues. The CDR3 sequence is CASSFRGGNQPQHF. The CDR3 DNA reads as TGTGCCAGCAGCTTTAGAGGGGGCAATCAGCCCCAGCATTTT.

V usage is TRBV7-9 and J usage is TRBJ2-5; 8 nucleotides agree with TRBD1. The ends lost 5 bases at V and 11 bases at J; junction bases unmatched: 4. The germline V gene encodes CDR1 SEHNR and CDR2 FQNEAQ (reference sequence). The CDR3 sequence is 11 residues long. CDR3 sequence: CASSGQGSQYF. The CDR3 nucleotides read TGTGCCAGCAGCGGACAGGGATCGCAGTACTTC.

This sequence joins TRBV7-2 and TRBJ1-2; no reliable D call. The CDR3 extends over 14 amino acids. In germline, CDR1 is SGHTA, CDR2 FQGNSA. Trimming left V 5 bases short and J 4 bases short, with 14 bases between. CDR3 residues: CASSPMREFYGYTF. The CDR3 nucleotides are TGTGCCAGCAGCCCTATGCGGGAGTTCTATGGCTACACCTTC.

The chain employs TRBV19 and TRBJ2-2; 9 positions match TRBD2. The CDR3 runs to 13 residues. The germline V gene encodes CDR1 LNHDA and CDR2 SQIVND (reference sequence). The J segment lost 7 bases and the V segment lost 9 bases, leaving 6 bases of the junction unmatched. Written as DNA, the CDR3 is TGTGCCAGCCGATTAGCGGGAGTCGGGGAGCTGTTTTTT. It is translated as CASRLAGVGELFF.

The V and J genes are TRBV18 and TRBJ2-1; D is tentatively TRBD1 or TRBD2 (5 bases each). The CDR3 covers 14 residues. The V gene's germline CDR1 is KGHSH and CDR2 LQKENI. Trimming stripped 1 base from V and 7 bases from J, with 11 bases between. This chain's CDR3 is CASSPLGTGNEQFF. CDR3 nucleotide sequence: TGTGCCAGCTCACCACTTGGGACGGGAAATGAGCAGTTCTTC. Full variable domain (missing parts from reference TRBV18 and TRBJ2-1): NAGVMQNPRHLVRRRGQEARLRCSPMKGHSHVYWYRQLPEEGLKFMVYLQKENIIDESGMPKERFSAEFPKEGPSILRIQQVVRGDSAAYFCASSPLGTGNEQFFGPGTRLTVL.

With regard to this clone: This sample includes further DNA sequences coding for the same CDR3. The chain carries TRBV9 and TRBJ2-5; no definite D call. V lost 0 bases, J lost 4 bases, and 4 bases lay in between. Germline-derived CDR1 and CDR2 are SGDLS and YYNGEE. The CDR3 extends over 12 amino acids. CDR3 in DNA: TGTGCCAGCAGCGTAGTTGGAGAGACCCAGTACTTC. It encodes CASSVVGETQYF.